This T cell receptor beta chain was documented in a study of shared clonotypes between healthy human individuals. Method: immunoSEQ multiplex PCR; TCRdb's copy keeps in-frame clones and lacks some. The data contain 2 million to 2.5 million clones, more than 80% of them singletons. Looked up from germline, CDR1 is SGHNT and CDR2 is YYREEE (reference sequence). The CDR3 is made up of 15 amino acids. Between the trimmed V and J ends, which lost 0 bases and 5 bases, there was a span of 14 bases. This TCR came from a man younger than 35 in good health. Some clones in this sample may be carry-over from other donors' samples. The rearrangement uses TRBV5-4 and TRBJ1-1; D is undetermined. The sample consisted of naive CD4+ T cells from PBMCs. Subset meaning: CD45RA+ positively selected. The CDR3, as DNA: TGTGCCAGCAGCTTGGCCCGTGGAGGGCGGACTGAAGCTTTCTTT. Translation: CASSLARGGRTEAFF.